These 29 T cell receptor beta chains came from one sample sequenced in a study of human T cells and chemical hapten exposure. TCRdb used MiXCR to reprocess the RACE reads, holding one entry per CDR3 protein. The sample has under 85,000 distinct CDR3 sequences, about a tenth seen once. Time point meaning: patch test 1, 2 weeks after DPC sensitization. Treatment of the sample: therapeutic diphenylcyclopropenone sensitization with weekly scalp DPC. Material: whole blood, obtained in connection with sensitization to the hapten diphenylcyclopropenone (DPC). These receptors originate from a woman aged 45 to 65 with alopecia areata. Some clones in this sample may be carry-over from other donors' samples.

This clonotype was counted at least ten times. CDR3 region: CASTLLAGAREQYF. The DNA of the CDR3 is TGCGCCAGCACCTTACTAGCGGGAGCGAGGGAGCAGTACTTC. The genes are TRBV5-1 and TRBJ2-7, with 11 bases identical to TRBD2. The CDR3 extends over 14 amino acids. With 6 bases clipped from V and 7 bases from J, the junction kept 9 bases outside the gene matches. Germline V gives CDR1 SGHRS, CDR2 YFSETQ.

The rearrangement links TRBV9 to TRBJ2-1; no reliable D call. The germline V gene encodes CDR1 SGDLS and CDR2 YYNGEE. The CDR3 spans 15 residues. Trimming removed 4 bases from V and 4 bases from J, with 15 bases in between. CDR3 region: CASSSSSKVYNEQFF. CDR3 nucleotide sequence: TGTGCCAGCAGCTCCAGTTCAAAGGTTTACAATGAGCAGTTCTTC.

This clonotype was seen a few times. This CDR3 is CASSLNRGAGSYNEQFF. Written as DNA, the CDR3 is TGTGCCAGCAGCTTAAATCGCGGGGCCGGCTCCTACAATGAGCAGTTCTTC. This sequence joins TRBV11-3 and TRBJ2-1; possible D gene TRBD2, 6 bases. Trimming took off 2 bases at V and 0 bases at J, with 14 bases between the two ends. This CDR3 is 17 amino acids long. Germline values: CDR1 SGHNT, CDR2 YENEEA.

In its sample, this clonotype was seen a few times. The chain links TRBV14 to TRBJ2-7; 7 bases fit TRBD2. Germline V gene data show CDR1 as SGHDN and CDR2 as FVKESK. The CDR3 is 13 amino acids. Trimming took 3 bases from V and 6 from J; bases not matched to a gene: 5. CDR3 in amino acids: CASSHGLVGEQYF. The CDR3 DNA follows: TGTGCCAGCAGCCATGGACTAGTCGGCGAGCAGTACTTC.

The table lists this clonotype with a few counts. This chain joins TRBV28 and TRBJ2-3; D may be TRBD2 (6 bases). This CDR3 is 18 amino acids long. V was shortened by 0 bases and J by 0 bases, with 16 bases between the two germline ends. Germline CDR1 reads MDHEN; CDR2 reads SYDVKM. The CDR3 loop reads CASSLWGRRGASTDTQYF. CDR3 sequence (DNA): TGTGCCAGCAGTTTATGGGGCCGGCGCGGGGCTAGCACAGATACGCAGTATTTT.

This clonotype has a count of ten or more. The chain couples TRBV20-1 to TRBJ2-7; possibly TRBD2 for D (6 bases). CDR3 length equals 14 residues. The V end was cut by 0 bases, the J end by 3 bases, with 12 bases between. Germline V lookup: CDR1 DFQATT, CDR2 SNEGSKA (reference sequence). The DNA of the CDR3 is TGCAGTGCTAGAGATCTCAACGGGAGCTACGAGCAGTACTTC. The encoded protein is CSARDLNGSYEQYF.

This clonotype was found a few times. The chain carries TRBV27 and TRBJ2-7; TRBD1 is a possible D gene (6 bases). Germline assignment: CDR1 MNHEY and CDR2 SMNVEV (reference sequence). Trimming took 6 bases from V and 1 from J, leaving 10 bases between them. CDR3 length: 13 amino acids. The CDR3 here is CASRYRDSYEQYF. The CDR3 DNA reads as TGTGCCAGCAGGTACAGGGATTCCTACGAGCAGTACTTC.

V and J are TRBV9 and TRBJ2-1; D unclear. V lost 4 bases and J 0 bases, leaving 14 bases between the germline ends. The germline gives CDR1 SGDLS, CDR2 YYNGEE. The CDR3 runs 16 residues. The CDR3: CASSMDVSSSYNEQFF. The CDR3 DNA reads TGTGCCAGCAGCATGGACGTCTCGAGCTCCTACAATGAGCAGTTCTTC.

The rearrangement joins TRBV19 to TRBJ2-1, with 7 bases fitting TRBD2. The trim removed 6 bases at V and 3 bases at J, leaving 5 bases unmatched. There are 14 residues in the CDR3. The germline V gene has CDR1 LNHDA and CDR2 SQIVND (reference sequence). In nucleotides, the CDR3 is TGTGCCAGTAGGGCTAGCGGATTCTACAATGAGCAGTTCTTC. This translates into CASRASGFYNEQFF. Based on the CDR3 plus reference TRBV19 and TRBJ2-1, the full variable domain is DGGITQSPKYLFRKEGQNVTLSCEQNLNHDAMYWYRQDPGQGLRLIYYSQIVNDFQKGDIAEGYSVSREKKESFPLTVTSAQKNPTAFYLCASRASGFYNEQFFGPGTRLTVL.

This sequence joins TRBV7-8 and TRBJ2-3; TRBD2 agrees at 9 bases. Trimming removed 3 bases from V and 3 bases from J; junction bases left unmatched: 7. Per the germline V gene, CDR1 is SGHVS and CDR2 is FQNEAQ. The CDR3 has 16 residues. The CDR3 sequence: CASSFPLAGRTDTQYF. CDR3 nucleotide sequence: TGTGCCAGCAGCTTTCCCCTAGCGGGAAGGACAGATACGCAGTATTTT. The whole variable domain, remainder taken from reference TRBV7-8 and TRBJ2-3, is GAGVSQSPRYKVAKRGQDVALRCDPISGHVSLFWYQQALGQGPEFLTYFQNEAQLDKSGLPSDRFFAERPEGSVSTLKIQRTQQEDSAVYLCASSFPLAGRTDTQYFGPGTRLTVL.

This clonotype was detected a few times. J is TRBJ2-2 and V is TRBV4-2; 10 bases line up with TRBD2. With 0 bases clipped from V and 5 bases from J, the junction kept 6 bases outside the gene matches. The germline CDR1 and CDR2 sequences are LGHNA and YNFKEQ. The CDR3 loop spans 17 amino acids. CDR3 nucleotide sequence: TGTGCCAGCAGCCAAGATCCTAGCGGGAGTGGGACCGGGGAGCTGTTTTTT. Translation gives CASSQDPSGSGTGELFF.

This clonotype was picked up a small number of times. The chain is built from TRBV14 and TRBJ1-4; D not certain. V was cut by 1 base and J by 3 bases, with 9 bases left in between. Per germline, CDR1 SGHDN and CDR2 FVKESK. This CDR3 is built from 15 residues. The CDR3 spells CASSQGYSANEKLFF. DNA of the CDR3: TGTGCCAGCAGCCAAGGATATTCGGCTAATGAAAAACTGTTTTTT.

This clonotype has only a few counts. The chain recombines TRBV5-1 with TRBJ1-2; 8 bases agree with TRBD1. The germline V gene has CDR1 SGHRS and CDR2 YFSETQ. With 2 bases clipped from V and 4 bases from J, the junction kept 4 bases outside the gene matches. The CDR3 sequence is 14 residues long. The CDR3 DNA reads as TGCGCCAGCAGCTTTGAGACAGGGGCCTATGGCTACACCTTC. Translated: CASSFETGAYGYTF. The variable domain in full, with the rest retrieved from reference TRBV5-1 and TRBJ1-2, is KAGVTQTPRYLIKTRGQQVTLSCSPISGHRSVSWYQQTPGQGLQFLFEYFSETQRNKGNFPGRFSGRQFSNSRSEMNVSTLELGDSALYLCASSFETGAYGYTFGSGTRLTVV.

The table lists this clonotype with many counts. CDR3 DNA: TGTGCCAGCAGTTTTAGGGGCGGGGGGTATGAGCAGTTCTTC. Translating gives CASSFRGGGYEQFF. V gene TRBV12-3 or TRBV12-4 combines with J gene TRBJ2-1; TRBD2 aligns across 8 bases. V shed 3 bases, J shed 8 bases, and the junction held 6 bases outside the gene matches. The CDR3 is 14 residues long.

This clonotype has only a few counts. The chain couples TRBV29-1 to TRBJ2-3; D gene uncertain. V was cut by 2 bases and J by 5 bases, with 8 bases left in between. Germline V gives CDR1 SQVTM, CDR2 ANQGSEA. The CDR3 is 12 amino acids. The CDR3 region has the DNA TGCAGCGTTGAACCAGCCTTAGATACGCAGTATTTT. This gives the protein CSVEPALDTQYF.

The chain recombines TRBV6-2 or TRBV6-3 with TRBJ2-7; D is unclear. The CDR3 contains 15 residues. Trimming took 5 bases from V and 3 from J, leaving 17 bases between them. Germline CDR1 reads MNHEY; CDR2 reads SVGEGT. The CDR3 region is CASSPGRSVFYEQYF. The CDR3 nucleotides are TGTGCCAGCAGTCCCGGCCGGTCGGTATTCTACGAGCAGTACTTC.

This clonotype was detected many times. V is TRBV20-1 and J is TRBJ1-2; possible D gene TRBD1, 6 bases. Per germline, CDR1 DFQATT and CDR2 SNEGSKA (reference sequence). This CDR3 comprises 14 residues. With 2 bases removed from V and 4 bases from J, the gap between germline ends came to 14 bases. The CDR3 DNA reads TGCAGTGCTAGACATGCCGGGACATCCTATGGCTACACCTTC. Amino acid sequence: CSARHAGTSYGYTF.

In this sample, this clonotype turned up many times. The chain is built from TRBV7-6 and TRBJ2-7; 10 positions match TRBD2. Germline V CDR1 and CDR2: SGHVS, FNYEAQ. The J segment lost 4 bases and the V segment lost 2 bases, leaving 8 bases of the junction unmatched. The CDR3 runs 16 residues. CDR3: CASSLPPAGGGYEQYF. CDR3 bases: TGTGCCAGCAGCTTACCCCCAGCGGGAGGGGGATACGAGCAGTACTTC.

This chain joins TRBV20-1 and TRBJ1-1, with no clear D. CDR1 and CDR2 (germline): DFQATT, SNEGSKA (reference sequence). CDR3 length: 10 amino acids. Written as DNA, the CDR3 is TGCAGCCGGGTCAACACTGAAGCTTTCTTT. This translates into CSRVNTEAFF.

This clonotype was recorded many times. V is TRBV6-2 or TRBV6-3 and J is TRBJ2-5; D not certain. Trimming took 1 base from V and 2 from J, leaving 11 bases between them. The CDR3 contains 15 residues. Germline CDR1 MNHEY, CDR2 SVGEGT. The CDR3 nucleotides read TGTGCCAGCAGTTACTACAAGAACAGACAAGAGACCCAGTACTTC. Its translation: CASSYYKNRQETQYF.

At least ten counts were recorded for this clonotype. CDR3 protein: CASSVTSGRPHEQYF. Written as DNA, the CDR3 is TGTGCCAGCAGCGTGACTAGCGGGAGACCCCACGAGCAGTACTTC. This chain connects TRBV12-3 or TRBV12-4 to TRBJ2-7; 12 bases are a match to TRBD2. The CDR3 runs to 15 residues. With 6 bases clipped from V and 5 bases from J, the junction kept 8 bases outside the gene matches.

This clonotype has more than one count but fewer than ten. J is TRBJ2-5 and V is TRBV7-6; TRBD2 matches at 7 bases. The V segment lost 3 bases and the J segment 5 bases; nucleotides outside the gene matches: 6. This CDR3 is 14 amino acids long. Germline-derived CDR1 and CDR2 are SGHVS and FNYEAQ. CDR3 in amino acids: CASSLAGVGETQYF. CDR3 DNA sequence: TGTGCCAGCAGCTTGGCGGGAGTAGGGGAGACCCAGTACTTC. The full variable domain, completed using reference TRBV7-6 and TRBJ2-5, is GAGVSQSPRYKVTKRGQDVALRCDPISGHVSLYWYRQALGQGPEFLTYFNYEAQQDKSGLPNDRFSAERPEGSISTLTIQRTEQRDSAMYRCASSLAGVGETQYFGPGTRLLVL.

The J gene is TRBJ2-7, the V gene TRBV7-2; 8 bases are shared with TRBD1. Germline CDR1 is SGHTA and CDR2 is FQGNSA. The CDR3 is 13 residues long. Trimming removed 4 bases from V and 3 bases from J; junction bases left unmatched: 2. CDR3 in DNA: TGTGCCAGCAGCTCCGACAGGGGCTACGAGCAGTACTTC. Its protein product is CASSSDRGYEQYF.

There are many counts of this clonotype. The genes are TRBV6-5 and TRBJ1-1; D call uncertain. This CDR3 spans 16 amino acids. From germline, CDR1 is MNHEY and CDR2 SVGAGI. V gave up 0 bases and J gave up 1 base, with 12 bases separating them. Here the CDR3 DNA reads TGTGCCAGCAGTTACTCCAGGTGGCGGAGGAACACTGAAGCTTTCTTT. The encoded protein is CASSYSRWRRNTEAFF.

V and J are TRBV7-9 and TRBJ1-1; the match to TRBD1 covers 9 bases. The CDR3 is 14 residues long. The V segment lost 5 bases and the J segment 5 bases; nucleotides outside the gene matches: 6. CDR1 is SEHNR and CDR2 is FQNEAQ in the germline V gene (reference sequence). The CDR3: CASSRGTGRTEAFF. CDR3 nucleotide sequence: TGTGCCAGCAGCCGCGGGACAGGGAGAACTGAAGCTTTCTTT.

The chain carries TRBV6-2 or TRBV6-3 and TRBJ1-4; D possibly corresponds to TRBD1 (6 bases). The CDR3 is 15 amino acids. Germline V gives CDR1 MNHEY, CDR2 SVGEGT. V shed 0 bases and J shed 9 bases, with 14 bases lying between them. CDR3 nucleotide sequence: TGTGCCAGCAGTTACTCCCGGACAGCACCACAAAAACTGTTTTTT. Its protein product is CASSYSRTAPQKLFF.

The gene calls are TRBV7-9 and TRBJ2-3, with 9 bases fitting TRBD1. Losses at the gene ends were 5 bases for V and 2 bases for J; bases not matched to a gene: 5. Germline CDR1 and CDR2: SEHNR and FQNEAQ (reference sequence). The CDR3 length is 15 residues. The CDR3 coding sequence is TGTGCCAGCAGCACGGACAGGGGACCCACAGATACGCAGTATTTT. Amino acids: CASSTDRGPTDTQYF.

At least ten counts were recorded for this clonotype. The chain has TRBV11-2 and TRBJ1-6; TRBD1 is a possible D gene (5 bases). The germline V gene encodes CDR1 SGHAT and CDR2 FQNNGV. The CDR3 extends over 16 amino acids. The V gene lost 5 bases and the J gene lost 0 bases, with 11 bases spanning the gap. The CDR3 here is CASSRQRSSYNSPLHF. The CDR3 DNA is TGTGCCAGCAGCCGACAGAGGAGCTCCTATAATTCACCCCTCCACTTT. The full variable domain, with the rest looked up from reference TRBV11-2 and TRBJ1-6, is EAGVAQSPRYKIIEKRQSVAFWCNPISGHATLYWYQQILGQGPKLLIQFQNNGVVDDSQLPKDRFSAERLKGVDSTLKIQPAKLEDSAVYLCASSRQRSSYNSPLHFGNGTRLTVT.

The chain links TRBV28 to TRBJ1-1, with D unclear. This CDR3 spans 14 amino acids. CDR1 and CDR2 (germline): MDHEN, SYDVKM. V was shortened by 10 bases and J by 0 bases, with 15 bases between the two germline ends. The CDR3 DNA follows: TGTGCCATCAAGAGACGGGAGATGAACACTGAAGCTTTCTTT. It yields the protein CAIKRREMNTEAFF.